Listed here are 21 T cell receptor beta chains from one sample, sequenced in a study of OX40 agonist ivuxolimab in advanced cancers. Libraries were prepared by immunoSEQ multiplex PCR; TCRdb keeps only in-frame clonotypes and omits some of them. The sample yields 55,000 to 80,000 clones, 91% seen once. The sequencing used CD4+ or CD8+ T cells sorted from blood, collected in a trial of the OX40 agonist ivuxolimab. These receptors all stem from an adult with an advanced solid tumor such as melanoma, head and neck, liver or kidney cancer.

The chain combines TRBV19 with TRBJ2-3; 7 nucleotides line up with TRBD2. Germline-derived CDR1 and CDR2 are LNHDA and SQIVND (reference sequence). Trimming took 6 bases from V and 2 from J; bases not matched to a gene: 8. This CDR3 region has 15 residues. This CDR3 is CASRGLAAPTDTQYF. CDR3 bases: TGTGCCAGTAGGGGCCTAGCGGCCCCCACAGATACGCAGTATTTT.

The chain combines TRBV5-4 with TRBJ1-1; 9 bases align to TRBD1. The CDR3 length is 14 residues. J lost 4 bases, V lost 6 bases, and 7 bases had no gene match. Germline CDR1 and CDR2: SGHNT and YYREEE (reference sequence). The CDR3 sequence is CASTGTGYSTEAFF. Written as DNA, the CDR3 is TGTGCCAGCACCGGGACAGGGTATTCCACTGAAGCTTTCTTT.

The chain uses TRBV7-9 and TRBJ2-5; 8 positions agree with TRBD1. The CDR3 is 17 amino acids. V shed 1 base, J shed 0 bases, and the junction held 7 bases outside the gene matches. Per germline, CDR1 SEHNR and CDR2 FQNEAQ (reference sequence). The CDR3 loop is CASSLVLGTGDQETQYF. DNA of the CDR3: TGTGCCAGCAGCTTAGTTCTCGGGACAGGTGACCAAGAGACCCAGTACTTC.

This chain's CDR3 is CASSWRSSGASTDTQYF. CDR3 DNA: TGCGCCAGCAGCTGGAGATCTAGCGGTGCTAGCACAGATACGCAGTATTTT. This rearrangement joins TRBV5-1 to TRBJ2-3; TRBD2 matches at 7 bases. The CDR3 spans 17 residues. J was trimmed by 0 bases and V by 3 bases; bases with no gene match: 10. Germline V gene data show CDR1 as SGHRS and CDR2 as YFSETQ. The variable domain in full, with the rest retrieved from reference TRBV5-1 and TRBJ2-3, is KAGVTQTPRYLIKTRGQQVTLSCSPISGHRSVSWYQQTPGQGLQFLFEYFSETQRNKGNFPGRFSGRQFSNSRSEMNVSTLELGDSALYLCASSWRSSGASTDTQYFGPGTRLTVL.

This chain joins TRBV5-6 and TRBJ1-4, with 8 bases identical to TRBD1. CDR3 size: 13 residues. Germline V lookup: CDR1 SGHDT, CDR2 YYEEEE. V lost 7 bases, J lost 5 bases, and 4 bases stayed unmatched. The CDR3, as DNA: TGTGCCAGCGCAGGGGGCACGAATGAAAAACTGTTTTTT. It translates to CASAGGTNEKLFF.

V is TRBV9 and J is TRBJ1-1, with 8 bases matching TRBD1. J was trimmed by 1 base and V by 4 bases; bases with no gene match: 6. Looked up from germline, CDR1 is SGDLS and CDR2 is YYNGEE. The CDR3 is 15 amino acids. The CDR3 loop is CASSPRTGQNTEAFF. The CDR3 DNA is TGTGCCAGCAGCCCACGGACAGGGCAGAACACTGAAGCTTTCTTT.

This chain uses TRBV6-5 with TRBJ2-1; possibly TRBD1 for D (6 bases). The V and J ends lost 4 bases and 7 bases respectively, with 8 bases between them. Germline V gives CDR1 MNHEY, CDR2 SVGAGI. The CDR3 totals 12 residues. The CDR3 DNA reads as TGTGCCAGCAGTTCCCAGGGGAATGAGCAGTTCTTC. Amino acid sequence: CASSSQGNEQFF.

The chain links TRBV10-3 to TRBJ2-5; 7 positions agree with TRBD1. The CDR3 has 14 residues. The V gene end was trimmed by 2 bases and the J gene end by 7 bases; junction bases not matched to a gene: 7. In germline, CDR1 is ENHRY, CDR2 SYGVKD. The DNA for the CDR3 is TGTGCCATCAGTGAGGACAGGGCGGAAGGGACCCAGTACTTC. It is translated as CAISEDRAEGTQYF.

The V call is TRBV28, the J call TRBJ2-1; the D gene could be TRBD1 or TRBD2 (6 bases each). The V end lost 2 bases, the J end lost 6 bases, and 11 bases lay between the germline ends. This CDR3 is built from 14 residues. Germline CDR1 reads MDHEN; CDR2 reads SYDVKM. DNA for the CDR3: TGTGCCAGCAGTTTAGCGAGGGGGGTCAATGAGCAGTTCTTC. Translating it yields CASSLARGVNEQFF.

V gene TRBV5-8 combines with J gene TRBJ2-2; D possibly corresponds to TRBD2 (5 bases). Germline lookup yields CDR1 SGHTS and CDR2 YDEGEE. Trimming cost V 0 bases and J 1 base, with 10 bases left between them. The CDR3 runs to 16 residues. In nucleotides, the CDR3 is TGTGCCAGCAGCTTGGTGGTGGGAGTGAACACCGGGGAGCTGTTTTTT. Its protein is CASSLVVGVNTGELFF. Variable domain in full (rest from reference TRBV5-8 and TRBJ2-2): EAGVTQSPTHLIKTRGQQATLRCSPISGHTSVYWYQQALGLGLQFLLWYDEGEERNRGNFPPRFSGRQFPNYSSELNVNALELEDSALYLCASSLVVGVNTGELFFGEGSRLTVL.

This clone has only a few counts. This sequence joins TRBV2 and TRBJ2-2; 9 bases match TRBD1. The CDR3 extends over 15 amino acids. Trimming cost V 3 bases and J 7 bases; bases outside gene matches: 6. Germline CDR1 SNHLY, CDR2 FYNNEI. The CDR3 nucleotides are TGTGCCAGCAGTGAGTCGACAGGGGGTATCGGGGAGCTGTTTTTT. Translating gives CASSESTGGIGELFF.

The J gene is TRBJ1-1, the V gene TRBV28; D possibly corresponds to TRBD1 (5 bases). The V and J ends lost 6 bases and 0 bases respectively, with 11 bases between them. The germline V gene encodes CDR1 MDHEN and CDR2 SYDVKM. The CDR3 is 14 residues long. As DNA, the CDR3 is TGTGCCAGCAGGGTGGGGGGGATGAACACTGAAGCTTTCTTT. Translated: CASRVGGMNTEAFF.

The chain joins TRBV6-6 to TRBJ2-6; weak D call: TRBD1 (6 bases). The V and J ends lost 6 bases and 4 bases respectively, with 16 bases between them. Germline CDR1 MNHNY, CDR2 SVGAGI (reference sequence). There are 16 residues in the CDR3. CDR3 region: CASSSDRRSGANVLTF. CDR3 bases: TGTGCCAGCAGCTCTGACAGGCGATCCGGGGCCAACGTCCTGACTTTC.

This CDR3 is CASSTQGGLHAAFF. CDR3 DNA sequence: TGTGCCAGCAGCACCCAGGGGGGGCTGCATGCAGCTTTCTTT. This chain joins TRBV7-2 and TRBJ1-1; TRBD1 aligns across 7 bases. The CDR3 extends over 14 amino acids. Germline-derived CDR1 and CDR2 are SGHTA and FQGNSA. V dropped 5 bases and J dropped 10; count of bases not matched to a gene: 13.

This clone was observed a handful of times. The rearrangement joins TRBV19 to TRBJ1-5; TRBD1 agrees at 7 bases. Germline V gene sequence: CDR1 LNHDA, CDR2 SQIVND (reference sequence). V lost 5 bases and J lost 9; bases outside the gene matches: 13. The CDR3 sequence is 15 residues long. CDR3 sequence: CASSPWDSLTMPQHF. The CDR3 region has the DNA TGTGCCAGTAGTCCCTGGGACAGCCTAACGATGCCCCAGCATTTT.

The chain combines TRBV4-2 with TRBJ1-1; the D is unclear. This CDR3 has 14 amino acids. CDR1 is LGHNA and CDR2 is YNFKEQ in the germline V gene. V was clipped by 1 base and J by 6 bases, with 12 bases between them. The CDR3 nucleotides read TGTGCCAGCAGCCAAGGGCGGGCGTCCGCTGAAGCTTTCTTT. This gives the protein CASSQGRASAEAFF.

The chain recombines TRBV19 with TRBJ2-5; 10 nucleotides agree with TRBD2. The CDR3 runs to 18 residues. Losses at the gene ends were 3 bases for V and 5 bases for J; bases not matched to a gene: 15. Germline assignment: CDR1 LNHDA and CDR2 SQIVND (reference sequence). The chain's CDR3 is CASSMGISGRAERETQYF. The CDR3 DNA is TGTGCCAGTAGTATGGGGATCAGCGGGAGGGCCGAAAGGGAGACCCAGTACTTC.

The chain joins TRBV5-1 to TRBJ1-5; a possible D gene is TRBD1 (6 bases). Per germline, CDR1 SGHRS and CDR2 YFSETQ. The CDR3 consists of 15 residues. The V gene lost 4 bases and the J gene lost 1 base, with 12 bases spanning the gap. CDR3: CASSLQGNSNQPQHF. CDR3 nucleotides: TGCGCCAGCAGCCTCCAGGGGAACAGCAATCAGCCCCAGCATTTT.

V and J are TRBV11-2 and TRBJ1-4; TRBD1 agrees at 10 bases. The V gene's germline CDR1 is SGHAT and CDR2 FQNNGV. V lost 5 bases and J lost 7; bases outside the gene matches: 10. The CDR3 extends over 16 amino acids. The CDR3 is CASSPKVGQGSEKLFF. The CDR3 DNA reads as TGTGCCAGCAGCCCCAAGGTGGGACAGGGGAGTGAAAAACTGTTTTTT.

The gene calls are TRBV28 and TRBJ2-7; 7 bases map to TRBD2. The CDR3 is 13 amino acids. The V segment lost 7 bases and the J segment 2 bases; nucleotides outside the gene matches: 5. Germline assignment: CDR1 MDHEN and CDR2 SYDVKM. The CDR3 spells CASKRSGTYEQYF. Written as DNA, the CDR3 is TGTGCCAGCAAACGGAGCGGGACCTACGAGCAGTACTTC.

This clone occurred once. The V gene is TRBV27, the J gene TRBJ2-2; unclear D gene. V was shortened by 6 bases and J by 2 bases, with 13 bases between the two germline ends. In germline, CDR1 is MNHEY, CDR2 SMNVEV (reference sequence). The CDR3 extends over 15 amino acids. The CDR3 bases are TGTGCCAGCAGAGTAAGGCCGAAAAACACCGGGGAGCTGTTTTTT. Translated, it gives CASRVRPKNTGELFF.